This is a list of T cell receptor beta chains from one sample in a study of T cells in Graves' hyperthyroidism and ophthalmopathy. In TCRdb, the multiplex PCR reads were re-called with MiXCR into one record per CDR3 protein. The profile shows a few hundred thousand distinct CDR3 sequences, approximately 15% of them singletons. Sequenced: blood. The receptors were gathered from a middle-aged woman with Graves' hyperthyroidism. CDR3s include the opening cysteine and the closing phenylalanine or tryptophan. The order of the fields is D gene, clone size, J gene, V gene, CDR3 DNA, CDR3 protein. D genes are given only for firm matches. A row's size may be missing; if present it is once, few, many or a size class.

. | many | TRBJ2-2 | TRBV20-1 | TGCAGTGCTAGGGGCCCGCAGCTAAACACCGGGGAGCTGTTTTTT | CSARGPQLNTGELFF
. | many | TRBJ2-2 | TRBV11-2 | TGTGCCAGCAGCTTCGGACTTGCCGGGGAGCTGTTTTTT | CASSFGLAGELFF
. | few | TRBJ2-7 | TRBV28 | TGTGCCAGCAGTCCCTTCTGGGCGGTCTACGAGCAGTACTTC | CASSPFWAVYEQYF
. | many | TRBJ2-2 | TRBV5-6 | TGTGCCAGCAGGGGACAAGTTGGGACCGGGGAGCTGTTTTTT | CASRGQVGTGELFF
. | many | TRBJ1-1 | TRBV28 | TGTGCCAGCAGTTTACGGACAGCTCACACTGAAGCTTTCTTT | CASSLRTAHTEAFF
. | few | TRBJ1-3 | TRBV7-9 | TGTGCCAGCAGCTTCCCGAACTCTGGAAACACCATATATTTT | CASSFPNSGNTIYF
TRBD2 | few | TRBJ2-6 | TRBV19 | TGTGCCAGTAGTCCTCGGGGAGGGGTGCACTCTGGGGCCAACGTCCTGACTTTC | CASSPRGGVHSGANVLTF
. | many | TRBJ2-7 | TRBV28 | TGTGCCAGCAGTTTAAGCGGTCACTACGAGCAGTACTTC | CASSLSGHYEQYF
. | many | TRBJ2-5 | TRBV20-1 | TGCAGTGCTGAGGGGGGACGACTCCAAGAGACCCAGTACTTC | CSAEGGRLQETQYF
TRBD2 | many | TRBJ2-1 | TRBV13 | TGTGCCAGCAGCTCGACTAGCGAAGGGAATGAGCAGTTCTTC | CASSSTSEGNEQFF
. | many | TRBJ1-5 | TRBV6-1 | TGTGCCAGCAGTGAGGTAAGGACAGACAATCAGCCCCAGCATTTT | CASSEVRTDNQPQHF
. | many | TRBJ2-1 | TRBV2 | TGTGCCAGCACCGGGACGACCCGTCCTGAGCAGTTCTTC | CASTGTTRPEQFF
. | many | TRBJ1-1 | TRBV30 | TGTGCCTGGAGTGTTCTGGGGGCCAGTGTGGGAGCTTTCTTT | CAWSVLGASVGAFF
. | many | TRBJ2-7 | TRBV6-5 | TGTGCCAGCAGTTACTCCTTCCTTAGCGGCATCCCCTACGAGCAGTACTTC | CASSYSFLSGIPYEQYF
. | . | TRBJ2-7 | TRBV28 | TGTGCCAGCAGTGTAGACACGGACGAGCAGTACTTC | CASSVDTDEQYF
. | many | TRBJ2-1 | TRBV27 | TGTGCCAGCAGTTTGCAGGGCCACTACAATGAGCAGTTCTTC | CASSLQGHYNEQFF
. | many | TRBJ2-7 | TRBV2 | TGTGCCAGCAGTCGAAACCACTACGAGCAGTACTTC | CASSRNHYEQYF
. | many | TRBJ2-7 | TRBV12-3/TRBV12-4 | TGTGCCAGCAGTTTTTACGGCTACGAGCAGTACTTC | CASSFYGYEQYF
TRBD1 | . | TRBJ2-3 | TRBV4-1 | TGCGCCAGCAGCCTCTCCGGACAGGGAGTGGCAGATACGCAGTATTTT | CASSLSGQGVADTQYF
. | many | TRBJ2-2 | TRBV6-5 | TGTGCCAGCAGTTCACTAGTGTCGGGGCTAGCCCACACCGGGGAGCTGTTTTTT | CASSSLVSGLAHTGELFF
. | many | TRBJ2-1 | TRBV6-5 | TGTGCCAGCAGTTACTCGCAGTGGTCCTACAATGAGCAGTTCTTC | CASSYSQWSYNEQFF
. | few | TRBJ1-2 | TRBV6-1 | TGTGCCAGCAGTGAAGCAGGGATTAATGGCTACACCTTC | CASSEAGINGYTF